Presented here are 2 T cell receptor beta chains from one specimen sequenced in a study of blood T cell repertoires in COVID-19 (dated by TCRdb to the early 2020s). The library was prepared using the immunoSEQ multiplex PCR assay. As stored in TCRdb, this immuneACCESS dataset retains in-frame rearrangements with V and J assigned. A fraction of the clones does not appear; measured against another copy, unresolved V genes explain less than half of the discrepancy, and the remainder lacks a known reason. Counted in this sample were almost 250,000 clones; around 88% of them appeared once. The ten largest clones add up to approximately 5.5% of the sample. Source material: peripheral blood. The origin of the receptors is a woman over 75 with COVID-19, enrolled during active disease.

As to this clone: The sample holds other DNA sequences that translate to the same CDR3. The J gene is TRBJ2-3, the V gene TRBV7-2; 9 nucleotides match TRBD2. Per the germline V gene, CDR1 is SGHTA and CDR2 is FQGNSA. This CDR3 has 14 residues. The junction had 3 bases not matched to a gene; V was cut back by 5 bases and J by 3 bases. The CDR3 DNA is TGTGCCAGCAGCCTGCTAGCGGGGACAGATACGCAGTATTTT. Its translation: CASSLLAGTDTQYF.

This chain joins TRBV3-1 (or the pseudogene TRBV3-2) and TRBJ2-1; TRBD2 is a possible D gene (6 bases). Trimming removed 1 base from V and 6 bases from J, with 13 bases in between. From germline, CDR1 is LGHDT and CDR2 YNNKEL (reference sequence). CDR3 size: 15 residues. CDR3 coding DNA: TGTGCCAGCAGCCAAGGCAATTCGGGGGTCAATGAGCAGTTCTTC. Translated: CASSQGNSGVNEQFF.